The present entry profiles one TCR beta chain with its context. No antigen is known for it. Individuals having autoimmune disease history or systemic immunosuppression were not enrolled. These data come from a study of OX40 agonist ivuxolimab in advanced cancers. Background on the study: Every 2 weeks, ivuxolimab was infused into the patients intravenously at between 0.01 and 10 mg/kg. General study points: Blood T cells, both CD4+ and CD8+, expanded clonally by week 6 at 0.1 to 3.0 mg/kg. Averaged across samples, CD8+ T cells carried more expanded clones than CD4+ did.

Method: immunoSEQ multiplex PCR; TCRdb's copy keeps in-frame clones and lacks some. The sample lists around 15,000 clones, about three quarters occurring once. Germline-derived CDR1 and CDR2 are LNHDA and SQIVND (reference sequence). V dropped 4 bases and J dropped 4; count of bases not matched to a gene: 8. The CDR3 loop spans 16 amino acids. This TCR was recovered from an adult with an advanced solid tumor such as melanoma, head and neck, liver or kidney cancer. Sequences were derived from CD4+ or CD8+ T cells sorted from blood, sampled in a trial of the OX40 agonist ivuxolimab. This sequence joins TRBV19 and TRBJ2-2, with 8 positions matching TRBD1. The CDR3 nucleotides read TGTGCCAGTAGTACCTTAGACAGGGGCATCACCGGGGAGCTGTTTTTT. Translating it yields CASSTLDRGITGELFF. Supplemented by reference TRBV19 and TRBJ2-2, the full variable domain reads DGGITQSPKYLFRKEGQNVTLSCEQNLNHDAMYWYRQDPGQGLRLIYYSQIVNDFQKGDIAEGYSVSREKKESFPLTVTSAQKNPTAFYLCASSTLDRGITGELFFGEGSRLTVL.